This passage covers 24 T cell receptor beta chains from one sample sequenced in a study of T-cell memory formation after mild COVID-19. TCRdb analysed the 5' RACE reads with MiXCR anew, one entry per CDR3 protein. The sample holds approximately 500,000 distinct CDR3 sequences; more than 20% are singletons and the top ten take around 13%. Material for sequencing was PBMCs or a T cell subset sorted from them (not recorded which). The receptor set was obtained from an adult woman who had mild COVID-19 (a few samples of this study predate the infection). Cell type and time point are not known.

This clonotype occurred once. The rearrangement uses TRBV20-1 and TRBJ2-7, with D unresolved. The CDR3 has 14 amino acids. In germline, CDR1 is DFQATT, CDR2 SNEGSKA (reference sequence). Trimming left V 6 bases short and J 1 base short, with 16 bases between. The CDR3 DNA follows: TGCAGTGCCCGCGCCGCCCCGAGGTCCTACGAGCAGTACTTC. Translation: CSARAAPRSYEQYF.

The chain has TRBV15 and TRBJ2-7; 13 positions match TRBD2. CDR1 and CDR2 (germline): LNHNV, YYDKDF (reference sequence). V dropped 3 bases and J dropped 4; count of bases not matched to a gene: 3. The CDR3 is made up of 15 amino acids. CDR3 loop: CATSRTSGGIYEQYF. DNA for the CDR3: TGTGCCACCAGCAGGACTAGCGGGGGGATATACGAGCAGTACTTC. The variable domain in full, with the rest retrieved from reference TRBV15 and TRBJ2-7, is DAMVIQNPRYQVTQFGKPVTLSCSQTLNHNVMYWYQQKSSQAPKLLFHYYDKDFNNEADTPDNFQSRRPNTSFCFLDIRSPGLGDTAMYLCATSRTSGGIYEQYFGPGTRLTVT.

V is TRBV5-1 and J is TRBJ1-2; D is unclear. Germline V gene data show CDR1 as SGHRS and CDR2 as YFSETQ. The CDR3 consists of 15 residues. Trimming pared 0 bases from V and 0 bases from J, leaving 9 bases between. In DNA, the CDR3 is TGCGCCAGCAGCTTGGATGGCTATCCTAACTATGGCTACACCTTC. This sequence encodes CASSLDGYPNYGYTF.

This sequence joins TRBV20-1 and TRBJ1-3; 7 bases fit TRBD1. The CDR3 has 13 amino acids. V gave up 6 bases and J gave up 2 bases; unmatched junction bases: 4. CDR1 and CDR2 (germline): DFQATT, SNEGSKA (reference sequence). CDR3 DNA sequence: TGCAGTGCCTTCACAGGGGCTGGAAACACCATATATTTT. Translation gives CSAFTGAGNTIYF.

This clonotype has ten or more counts. This chain uses TRBV5-1 with TRBJ2-3; no definite D call. Trimming removed 4 bases at V and 5 bases at J, with 14 bases between. Germline CDR1 is SGHRS and CDR2 is YFSETQ. This CDR3 region has 14 residues. CDR3 residues: CASSPGGVGDTQYF. CDR3 nucleotides: TGCGCCAGCAGCCCGGGTGGTGTAGGAGATACGCAGTATTTT.

This clonotype was found a few times. The chain recombines TRBV19 with TRBJ2-5; D is perhaps TRBD1 or TRBD2 (5 bases each). V was trimmed by 3 bases and J by 10 bases, leaving 21 bases between them. Germline CDR1 is LNHDA and CDR2 is SQIVND (reference sequence). The CDR3 totals 15 residues. The CDR3 loop reads CASSIASGTHRGQYF. The CDR3 region has the DNA TGTGCCAGTAGTATCGCATCCGGGACCCACCGTGGCCAGTACTTC.

The V and J genes are TRBV5-5 and TRBJ2-2, with TRBD1 matching 8 bases. Trimming cost V 2 bases and J 6 bases; bases outside gene matches: 6. The CDR3 totals 15 residues. Germline V gene lookup returns CDR1 SGHKS and CDR2 YYEKEE (reference sequence). In DNA form, the CDR3 reads TGTGCCAGCAGCTTCGGGACAGGAATCTCCGGGGAGCTGTTTTTT. Translation gives CASSFGTGISGELFF.

This clonotype was detected a few times. The V gene is TRBV7-9, the J gene TRBJ2-5; D is possibly TRBD2 (6 bases). Germline V gene lookup returns CDR1 SEHNR and CDR2 FQNEAQ (reference sequence). Trimming took off 2 bases at V and 2 bases at J, with 18 bases between the two ends. The CDR3 is 17 residues long. CDR3 amino acids: CASSLSVGLYKQETQYF. The CDR3 DNA sequence: TGTGCCAGCAGCTTATCGGTGGGACTTTACAAACAAGAGACCCAGTACTTC.

There are a few counts of this clonotype. The chain links TRBV5-1 to TRBJ2-5; 8 bases are shared with TRBD1. This CDR3 spans 15 amino acids. V trimming: 3 bases; J trimming: 2 bases; junction bases outside the gene matches: 6. Per the germline V gene, CDR1 is SGHRS and CDR2 is YFSETQ. CDR3: CASSYGTGGQETQYF. The CDR3 DNA sequence: TGCGCCAGCAGCTACGGGACAGGAGGGCAAGAGACCCAGTACTTC.

This rearrangement joins TRBV20-1 to TRBJ2-5; D not resolved. V was shortened by 0 bases and J by 5 bases, with 13 bases between the two germline ends. Germline values: CDR1 DFQATT, CDR2 SNEGSKA (reference sequence). CDR3 length: 14 residues. Written as DNA, the CDR3 is TGCAGTGCTAGAGATCGAACATCCGGCGAGACCCAGTACTTC. It specifies CSARDRTSGETQYF.

There are a few counts of this clonotype. This chain connects TRBV12-3 or TRBV12-4 to TRBJ2-7; 9 nucleotides agree with TRBD1. The V segment lost 6 bases and the J segment 3 bases; nucleotides outside the gene matches: 6. The CDR3 contains 14 residues. For the CDR3, the DNA is TGTGCCAGCAGATATACAGGGGGCCGCTACGAGCAGTACTTC. Amino acids: CASRYTGGRYEQYF.

This clonotype occurred many times. The rearrangement links TRBV10-3 to TRBJ2-5, with D possibly matching TRBD2 (5 bases). The CDR3 runs 13 residues. CDR1 and CDR2 from the germline V gene are ENHRY and SYGVKD. The germline V and J ends were trimmed by 7 bases and 5 bases, with 14 bases remaining between them. CDR3 sequence reads: CAITGGPGETQYF. As DNA, the CDR3 is TGTGCCATCACTGGAGGCCCTGGGGAGACCCAGTACTTC.

This clonotype was detected ten times or more. The rearrangement links TRBV19 to TRBJ1-1; D may be TRBD1 (5 bases). Germline CDR1 is LNHDA and CDR2 is SQIVND (reference sequence). There are 14 residues in the CDR3. V was pared by 6 bases and J by 1 base, with 12 bases between. The CDR3 DNA sequence: TGTGCCAGTAGATCACAGGCGCCGAACACTGAAGCTTTCTTT. It yields the protein CASRSQAPNTEAFF.

The chain carries TRBV7-9 and TRBJ2-7; D gene ambiguous. V lost 1 base, J lost 2 bases, and 12 bases lay in between. There are 15 residues in the CDR3. Germline values: CDR1 SEHNR, CDR2 FQNEAQ (reference sequence). CDR3 in amino acids: CASSLVGNPTYEQYF. The CDR3 coding sequence is TGTGCCAGCAGCTTAGTTGGGAATCCTACCTACGAGCAGTACTTC. The full variable domain, rest sourced from reference TRBV7-9 and TRBJ2-7, is DTGVSQNPRHKITKRGQNVTFRCDPISEHNRLYWYRQTLGQGPEFLTYFQNEAQLEKSRLLSDRFSAERPKGSFSTLEIQRTEQGDSAMYLCASSLVGNPTYEQYFGPGTRLTVT.

V usage is TRBV5-1 and J usage is TRBJ2-1; weak D call: TRBD2 (6 bases). V was pared by 4 bases and J by 3 bases, with 14 bases between. This CDR3 has 15 residues. In germline, CDR1 is SGHRS, CDR2 YFSETQ. The CDR3 reads CASSLDGGNYNEQFF. In DNA form, the CDR3 reads TGCGCCAGCAGCCTAGACGGGGGTAACTACAATGAGCAGTTCTTC.

The J gene is TRBJ1-4, the V gene TRBV12-3 or TRBV12-4; 9 nucleotides match TRBD1. V shed 6 bases and J 7 bases; nucleotides not matched to a gene: 6. The CDR3 is 14 amino acids. The DNA for the CDR3 is TGTGCCAGCAGGGAACAGGGGGCGCGTGAAAAACTGTTTTTT. This gives the protein CASREQGAREKLFF.

This clonotype was picked up a small number of times. The rearrangement uses TRBV12-3 or TRBV12-4 and TRBJ2-1; 8 bases agree with TRBD2. The CDR3 has 16 amino acids. Germline trimming cut 2 bases from V and 4 bases from J; bases unmatched to any gene: 7. The CDR3 here is CASSLRVLAAYNEQFF. For the CDR3, the DNA is TGTGCCAGCAGTTTAAGGGTACTAGCGGCATACAATGAGCAGTTCTTC.

The rearrangement joins TRBV12-3 or TRBV12-4 to TRBJ2-2; 7 bases match TRBD1. V lost 3 bases, J lost 5 bases, and 9 bases stayed unmatched. This CDR3 has 16 residues. The CDR3 nucleotides read TGTGCCAGCAGTTTCAGAGACAGGGCAATTACCGGGGAGCTGTTTTTT. Its protein is CASSFRDRAITGELFF.

The V gene is TRBV25-1, the J gene TRBJ1-6; TRBD1 matches 8 bases. CDR1 is MGHDK and CDR2 is SYGVNS in the germline V gene. V gave up 7 bases and J gave up 6 bases; unmatched junction bases: 5. CDR3 length: 14 residues. The CDR3 sequence: CASKEDRVNSPLHF. CDR3 DNA sequence: TGTGCCAGCAAAGAGGACAGGGTTAATTCACCCCTCCACTTT. Complete variable domain (other parts from reference TRBV25-1 and TRBJ1-6): EADIYQTPRYLVIGTGKKITLECSQTMGHDKMYWYQQDPGMELHLIHYSYGVNSTEKGDLSSESTVSRIRTEHFPLTLESARPSHTSQYLCASKEDRVNSPLHFGNGTRLTVT.

The chain employs TRBV11-3 and TRBJ2-1, with 10 bases lining up with TRBD2. The ends lost 1 base at V and 8 bases at J; junction bases unmatched: 11. This CDR3 contains 17 residues. Germline V gene sequence: CDR1 SGHNT, CDR2 YENEEA. CDR3 in DNA: TGTGCCAGCAGCTTAGGTTTAGCGGGAGGTCCTGGGTATGAGCAGTTCTTC. As protein: CASSLGLAGGPGYEQFF.

The rearrangement links TRBV6-4 to TRBJ2-2; TRBD2 agrees at 12 bases. V lost 7 bases and J lost 3; bases outside the gene matches: 6. CDR1 is MRHNA and CDR2 is SNTAGT in the germline V gene. This CDR3 spans 16 amino acids. The DNA for the CDR3 is TGTGCCAGCACGCCTAGCGGGGGGGCTGACACCGGGGAGCTGTTTTTT. Translated, it gives CASTPSGGADTGELFF.

This clonotype has more than one count but fewer than ten. J is TRBJ2-7 and V is TRBV25-1, with D maybe TRBD1 (5 bases). Trimming stripped 6 bases from V and 3 bases from J, with 9 bases between. Germline lookup yields CDR1 MGHDK and CDR2 SYGVNS. The CDR3 contains 12 residues. In DNA, the CDR3 is TGTGCCAGCAGGCAGGGTAACTACGAGCAGTACTTC. Translating gives CASRQGNYEQYF.

This clonotype turned up a few times. This sequence joins TRBV20-1 and TRBJ2-7; no clear D. V lost 3 bases, J lost 3 bases, and 15 bases lay in between. CDR3 length: 14 residues. Germline V gives CDR1 DFQATT, CDR2 SNEGSKA (reference sequence). The DNA for the CDR3 is TGCAGTGCTAGTAGTTTCTCGGTAAGCTACGAGCAGTACTTC. Protein sequence: CSASSFSVSYEQYF.

The CDR3 sequence: CASSRMGETQYF. Here the CDR3 DNA reads TGTGCCAGCAGCCGAATGGGAGAGACCCAGTACTTC. The chain carries TRBV7-6 and TRBJ2-5; D remains unclear. This CDR3 has 12 residues. V lost 5 bases and J 4 bases, leaving 8 bases between the germline ends. Germline V CDR1 and CDR2: SGHVS, FNYEAQ. The complete variable domain, with remaining parts taken from reference TRBV7-6 and TRBJ2-5, reads GAGVSQSPRYKVTKRGQDVALRCDPISGHVSLYWYRQALGQGPEFLTYFNYEAQQDKSGLPNDRFSAERPEGSISTLTIQRTEQRDSAMYRCASSRMGETQYFGPGTRLLVL.